This TCR beta chain was profiled in a study of T cell responses to AZD1222 COVID-19 vaccine. V gave up 6 bases and J gave up 2 bases; unmatched junction bases: 9. The V gene's germline CDR1 is LNHDA and CDR2 SQIVND (reference sequence). CDR3 size: 15 residues. Repertoires were generated with immunoSEQ multiplex PCR, while TCRdb's copy carries only in-frame clones and drops some. Among 90,000 to 150,000 clones listed, more than 75% were seen once. This sequence joins TRBV19 and TRBJ1-1; TRBD1 agrees at 7 bases. The sequences come from peripheral blood, collected on day 0 of AZD1222 vaccination. The clonotype comes from an adult in good health. In nucleotides, the CDR3 is TGTGCCAGTAGACCCAGACAGGGAGGTAACACTGAAGCTTTCTTT. It yields the protein CASRPRQGGNTEAFF.